This T cell receptor (beta chain) was found in a study of blood T cell repertoires in COVID-19. Study summary: The samples span acute and convalescent COVID-19 from the United States, Italy and Spain. PBMCs, B-cell-depleted T cells, or T cells provided the cDNA or gDNA that made up the material.

V lost 4 bases, J lost 5 bases, and 11 bases stayed unmatched. The CDR3 is 16 residues long. Germline loops: CDR1 LNHDA, CDR2 SQIVND (reference sequence). Per the original data handling: Estimates of nucleated cell counts were drawn from the amplification of reference gene primers. Sequencing used immunoSEQ multiplex PCR; TCRdb keeps in-frame clones, though not all of them. V and J calls plus clone size are reproduced from that table; the DNA served to infer D and trimming. The top ten hold roughly 2% of the sample, which has 200,000 or so clones, more than 75% seen once. The sequenced sample consisted of peripheral blood. This chain connects TRBV19 to TRBJ2-5; TRBD2 aligns across 9 bases. The source of this sequence is a man aged 40-50 years with active or convalescent COVID-19. CDR3 DNA sequence: TGTGCCAGTAGTACCGCGGGGCGGGGGGGGTCCGAGACCCAGTACTTC. Residues: CASSTAGRGGSETQYF.